Listed here are 5 T cell receptor beta chains from one sample, sequenced in a study of T cells in Graves' hyperthyroidism and ophthalmopathy. RNA transcripts provided the source from which TCR beta CDR3 regions were amplified. The HTBI set primed first-round TCR CDR3 RT-PCR. Using its own MiXCR run on the multiplex PCR reads, TCRdb lists one record per CDR3 protein. The sample contains 500,000 to 600,000 distinct CDR3 sequences, under 60% of which appear only once. The sequenced material came from peripheral blood or thyroid tissue (not recorded which). These receptors all come from an adult woman with Graves' disease, either hyperthyroidism or ophthalmopathy (not recorded which).

This clonotype has at least ten counts. The chain carries TRBV6-5 and TRBJ1-2; 7 positions match TRBD1. The length of the CDR3 is 15 residues. Germline V gives CDR1 MNHEY, CDR2 SVGAGI. V lost 0 bases and J lost 8; bases outside the gene matches: 9. CDR3 in DNA: TGTGCCAGCAGTTACTCGGTGACAGGGAGTCGCGGCTACACCTTC. Protein: CASSYSVTGSRGYTF.

This clonotype turned up a few times. The chain couples TRBV27 to TRBJ2-5; 8 nucleotides align to TRBD2. Germline V lookup: CDR1 MNHEY, CDR2 SMNVEV (reference sequence). This CDR3 contains 17 residues. V lost 5 bases to trimming and J lost 3 bases; unmatched junction nucleotides: 14. The CDR3 protein is CASSPIATSGTKETQYF. The CDR3 DNA is TGTGCCAGCAGTCCCATCGCCACTAGCGGCACAAAAGAGACCCAGTACTTC.

There are many counts of this clonotype. The chain couples TRBV12-3 or TRBV12-4 to TRBJ1-1, with D unresolved. The CDR3 length is 15 residues. Trimming took 3 bases from V and 1 from J, leaving 12 bases between them. The CDR3 loop reads CASSFYIVGNTEAFF. The DNA for the CDR3 is TGTGCCAGCAGTTTTTACATCGTGGGGAACACTGAAGCTTTCTTT.

The chain combines TRBV30 with TRBJ2-6, with D possibly being TRBD2 (6 bases). Trimming stripped 2 bases from V and 0 bases from J, with 8 bases between. Germline CDR1 GTSNPN, CDR2 SVGIG (reference sequence). The CDR3 spans 15 residues. CDR3 amino acids: CAWSRGYSGANVLTF. CDR3 DNA sequence: TGTGCCTGGAGTCGGGGGTACTCTGGGGCCAACGTCCTGACTTTC.

This clonotype was detected ten times or more. The chain joins TRBV19 to TRBJ1-2, with a weak D call TRBD1 (6 bases). With 4 bases removed from V and 6 bases from J, the gap between germline ends came to 15 bases. Germline CDR1 is LNHDA and CDR2 is SQIVND (reference sequence). This CDR3 contains 14 residues. For the CDR3, the DNA is TGTGCCAGTAGTAAGGAGGGGGAAGTTAATGGCTACACCTTC. It codes for CASSKEGEVNGYTF. Drawing the rest from reference TRBV19 and TRBJ1-2, the complete variable domain is DGGITQSPKYLFRKEGQNVTLSCEQNLNHDAMYWYRQDPGQGLRLIYYSQIVNDFQKGDIAEGYSVSREKKESFPLTVTSAQKNPTAFYLCASSKEGEVNGYTFGSGTRLTVV.